Listed below are T cell receptor beta chains from one sample, sequenced in a study of identical twins. Via MiXCR, TCRdb re-called the 5' RACE reads, giving one row per CDR3 protein. The repertoire includes under 300,000 distinct CDR3 sequences, about 8.3% of them detected once, and approximately 3% sits in the top ten. This same sample was also taken into another study, of yellow fever vaccine responses in identical twins.

Sequencing was performed on CD8+ T cells sorted from blood. These receptors originate from a woman aged 18-29 years in good health. CDR3s include the opening cysteine and the closing phenylalanine or tryptophan. The D gene is left open where the match is weak. Only some rows state a clone size, as once, few, many or a class for expanded clones.

j_call | v_call | clone_size | d_call | cdr3_nt | cdr3_aa
TRBJ2-1 | TRBV11-2 | few | TRBD2 | TGTGCCAGCAGCTTCCCCGGGACTAGCGGCTACAATGAGCAGTTCTTC | CASSFPGTSGYNEQFF
TRBJ1-6 | TRBV20-1 | few | NA | TGCAGTGGGTGGCAGGGTTCCTATAATTCACCCCTCCACTTT | CSGWQGSYNSPLHF
TRBJ1-2 | TRBV29-1 | few | NA | TGCAGCGTTGAAGGGGACACGGAGGGCTACACCTTC | CSVEGDTEGYTF
TRBJ2-5 | TRBV7-8 | few | NA | TGTGCCAGCAGCTTATTGTGGGGAGCAGGGTACCAAGAGACCCAGTACTTC | CASSLLWGAGYQETQYF
TRBJ2-2 | TRBV29-1 | many | NA | TGCAGCGTCCCGGGTGAATCCGGGGAGCTGTTTTTT | CSVPGESGELFF
TRBJ2-7 | TRBV6-5 | NA | TRBD1 | TGTGCCAGCAGTTACCCGGGACAGCCTAACGAGCAGTACTTC | CASSYPGQPNEQYF
TRBJ2-7 | TRBV6-2/TRBV6-3 | NA | TRBD2 | TGTGCCAGCAGTTACTCGTTAACTAGCGGGCCTGGGGACTACGAGCAGTACTTC | CASSYSLTSGPGDYEQYF
TRBJ2-7 | TRBV27 | few | NA | TGTGCCAGCAGTGCTCGGATAACCTACGAGCAGTACTTC | CASSARITYEQYF
TRBJ2-7 | TRBV4-3 | many | NA | TGCGCCAGCAGCCAAGATCGCACATCTATCTACGAGCAGTACTTC | CASSQDRTSIYEQYF
TRBJ2-2 | TRBV25-1 | few | NA | TGTGCCAGCAGATCAACAGTGAACACCGGGGAGCTGTTTTTT | CASRSTVNTGELFF